The table lists the clone carrying this T cell receptor (beta chain) with a few counts. CDR1 and CDR2 from the germline V gene are ENHRY and SYGVKD. The CDR3 has 13 residues. V shed 1 base and J shed 3 bases, with 7 bases lying between them. The whole isolated RNA underwent reverse transcription, so sequencing captured expressed TCRB transcripts. This table comes from immunoSEQ multiplex PCR, and its TCRdb copy is limited to in-frame clones, with some not included. The sample holds roughly 450,000 clones; 11% to 15% are singletons and the top ten take 0.035% to 0.04%. This sample stems from a study of beta chain features in type 1 diabetes.

The TCR comes from a young man in good health. V is TRBV10-3 and J is TRBJ2-7; possibly TRBD2 for D (5 bases). The sample taken for sequencing was naive CD4+ T cells from blood. In nucleotides, the CDR3 is TGTGCCATCAGTGAGTACGGGGACTACGAGCAGTACTTC. Translated: CAISEYGDYEQYF.